These 27 T cell receptor beta chains came from one sample sequenced in a study of T cells in narcolepsy. The table came from immunoSEQ multiplex PCR; TCRdb's copy has only in-frame clones and leaves some out. The sample records about 32,000 clones, around three quarters being singletons. The sequencing input was memory (CD45RA-) CD4+ T cells from blood. The origin of the receptors is a human donor in good health.

This clone was counted a few times. The chain uses TRBV14 and TRBJ1-2; tentatively, D is TRBD1 (5 bases). Trimming shortened V by 0 bases and J by 7 bases, and 12 bases separated the two germline ends. CDR1 and CDR2 from the germline V gene are SGHDN and FVKESK. CDR3 length equals 14 residues. CDR3 in DNA: TGTGCCAGCAGCCAAGATTTCGGAGGGGCTGGCTACACCTTC. Translation gives CASSQDFGGAGYTF.

The V call is TRBV6-1, the J call TRBJ1-5, with D perhaps matching TRBD1 (6 bases). V lost 3 bases and J 3 bases, leaving 12 bases between the germline ends. CDR1 is MNHNS, CDR2 SASEGT, per germline. The CDR3 has 15 amino acids. The CDR3 nucleotides are TGTGCCAGCAGTGATTCCGGACAGCCCAATCAGCCCCAGCATTTT. Translation gives CASSDSGQPNQPQHF.

This chain connects TRBV2 to TRBJ1-2, with TRBD1 as a possible D gene (5 bases). The CDR3 runs 13 residues. Per the germline V gene, CDR1 is SNHLY and CDR2 is FYNNEI. The germline V and J ends were trimmed by 5 bases and 4 bases, with 11 bases remaining between them. The CDR3 bases are TGTGCCAGCAGTCCGCGGGGGAGCTATGGCTACACCTTC. It translates to CASSPRGSYGYTF.

The chain uses TRBV5-1 and TRBJ1-1, with D possibly TRBD1 on 5 matching bases. From germline, CDR1 is SGHRS and CDR2 YFSETQ. This CDR3 region has 14 residues. V lost 4 bases and J 0 bases, leaving 10 bases between the germline ends. CDR3 coding DNA: TGCGCCAGCAGCGAAGGGACGGTGAACACTGAAGCTTTCTTT. Amino acids: CASSEGTVNTEAFF.

The V gene is TRBV5-4, the J gene TRBJ1-1; 10 positions match TRBD1. V shed 4 bases, J shed 2 bases, and the junction held 8 bases outside the gene matches. Per germline, CDR1 SGHNT and CDR2 YYREEE (reference sequence). The CDR3 spans 16 residues. The CDR3 nucleotides are TGTGCCAGCAGCCTAAGAATGACAGGGGGCAACACTGAAGCTTTCTTT. As protein: CASSLRMTGGNTEAFF.

This chain links TRBV11-3 with TRBJ2-7; no firm D call. This CDR3 has 16 amino acids. Germline V gene data show CDR1 as SGHNT and CDR2 as YENEEA. Trimming stripped 5 bases from V and 5 bases from J, with 22 bases between. The DNA for the CDR3 is TGTGCCAGCAGCCAAGATATAAGCGAACCCACCGACGAGCAGTACTTC. Translated: CASSQDISEPTDEQYF.

The V call is TRBV11-2, the J call TRBJ2-7; 11 bases line up with TRBD2. The V and J ends lost 6 bases and 4 bases, in that order; junction bases with no gene match: 5. Germline values: CDR1 SGHAT, CDR2 FQNNGV. The CDR3 has 14 amino acids. The CDR3 protein is CASSLSGRAYEQYF. DNA of the CDR3: TGTGCCAGCAGTCTTAGCGGGAGGGCGTACGAGCAGTACTTC.

This CDR3 reads CASSSYRDRGGRGYTF. CDR3 bases: TGTGCCAGCAGCTCCTACCGGGACAGGGGAGGTAGAGGCTACACCTTC. The V gene is TRBV7-3, the J gene TRBJ1-2; 10 nucleotides match TRBD1. V gave up 4 bases and J gave up 8 bases; unmatched junction bases: 13. The CDR3 runs 16 residues. Per germline, CDR1 SGHTA and CDR2 FQGTGA.

A few counts support this clone. The J gene is TRBJ2-1, the V gene TRBV6-5; 9 bases align to TRBD1. Germline values: CDR1 MNHEY, CDR2 SVGAGI. The CDR3 has 15 amino acids. J gave up 8 bases and V 2 bases, and 7 bases lay outside the gene matches. CDR3: CASSYVQGAIYEQFF. The CDR3 coding sequence is TGTGCCAGCAGTTACGTACAGGGGGCGATCTATGAGCAGTTCTTC.

This clone has a handful of counts. The J gene is TRBJ2-1, the V gene TRBV30, with TRBD2 matching over 12 bases. This CDR3 contains 14 residues. The V gene end was trimmed by 5 bases and the J gene end by 10 bases; junction bases not matched to a gene: 9. Germline CDR1 and CDR2: GTSNPN and SVGIG (reference sequence). Here the CDR3 DNA reads TGTGCCTGGGCCCTAGCGGGAGGGCTCATGGAGCAGTTCTTC. Protein sequence: CAWALAGGLMEQFF. Using reference TRBV30 and TRBJ2-1 for the parts outside the CDR3, the full variable domain is SQTIHQWPATLVQPVGSPLSLECTVEGTSNPNLYWYRQAAGRGLQLLFYSVGIGQISSEVPQNLSASRPQDRQFILSSKKLLLSDSGFYLCAWALAGGLMEQFFGPGTRLTVL.

The chain is built from TRBV18 and TRBJ2-1; 11 bases match TRBD2. CDR3 length equals 18 residues. V lost 6 bases and J lost 6; bases outside the gene matches: 16. Germline V lookup: CDR1 KGHSH, CDR2 LQKENI. This CDR3 is CASSPKLAGVAFGNEQFF. The CDR3 nucleotides read TGTGCCAGCTCCCCGAAACTAGCGGGAGTCGCTTTCGGCAATGAGCAGTTCTTC. Based on the CDR3 plus reference TRBV18 and TRBJ2-1, the full variable domain is NAGVMQNPRHLVRRRGQEARLRCSPMKGHSHVYWYRQLPEEGLKFMVYLQKENIIDESGMPKERFSAEFPKEGPSILRIQQVVRGDSAAYFCASSPKLAGVAFGNEQFFGPGTRLTVL.

The J gene is TRBJ1-2, the V gene TRBV7-2; 7 bases are shared with TRBD1. Per germline, CDR1 SGHTA and CDR2 FQGNSA. With V trimmed by 4 bases and J by 4 bases, 3 bases remained unmatched. The CDR3 loop spans 13 amino acids. The CDR3 DNA is TGTGCCAGCAGCTCCTCAGGGGGCTATGGCTACACCTTC. Residues: CASSSSGGYGYTF.

The CDR3, as DNA: TGCGCCAGCAGCGTAGACCCAAGCTCCTACAATGAGCAGTTCTTC. Amino acids: CASSVDPSSYNEQFF. The rearrangement joins TRBV5-1 to TRBJ2-1; D not resolved. CDR3 length: 15 amino acids. CDR1 is SGHRS and CDR2 is YFSETQ in the germline V gene. V was clipped by 4 bases and J by 0 bases, with 11 bases between them. Filled out from reference TRBV5-1 and TRBJ2-1, the complete variable domain reads KAGVTQTPRYLIKTRGQQVTLSCSPISGHRSVSWYQQTPGQGLQFLFEYFSETQRNKGNFPGRFSGRQFSNSRSEMNVSTLELGDSALYLCASSVDPSSYNEQFFGPGTRLTVL.

The chain carries TRBV5-6 and TRBJ2-7; D is possibly TRBD1 or TRBD2 (6 bases each). The CDR3 loop spans 15 amino acids. V was clipped by 2 bases and J by 2 bases, with 14 bases between them. Germline CDR1 is SGHDT and CDR2 is YYEEEE. The CDR3 DNA reads as TGTGCCAGCAGCTTCTCTTCGGGGGCAACCTACGAGCAGTACTTC. This translates into CASSFSSGATYEQYF.

This sequence joins TRBV7-9 and TRBJ2-1; TRBD2 aligns across 14 bases. The V gene's germline CDR1 is SEHNR and CDR2 FQNEAQ (reference sequence). V trimming: 1 base; J trimming: 8 bases; junction bases outside the gene matches: 1. This CDR3 spans 15 amino acids. CDR3 in amino acids: CASSLGLAGGYEQFF. CDR3 nucleotide sequence: TGTGCCAGCAGCTTAGGACTAGCGGGAGGGTATGAGCAGTTCTTC.

The rearrangement joins TRBV18 to TRBJ2-7; 7 bases are a match to TRBD2. The CDR3 is 14 amino acids. From germline, CDR1 is KGHSH and CDR2 LQKENI. V was pared by 3 bases and J by 2 bases, with 4 bases of the junction left unmatched. The CDR3 protein is CASSPQRETYEQYF. In nucleotides, the CDR3 is TGTGCCAGCTCACCCCAGCGGGAAACCTACGAGCAGTACTTC.

The genes are TRBV7-9 and TRBJ2-7; the D is unclear. The germline V and J ends were trimmed by 2 bases and 0 bases, with 8 bases remaining between them. Germline V gene sequence: CDR1 SEHNR, CDR2 FQNEAQ (reference sequence). This CDR3 contains 14 residues. CDR3 sequence (DNA): TGTGCCAGCAGCTTAACGGGCACCTCCTACGAGCAGTACTTC. Its translation: CASSLTGTSYEQYF.

The rearrangement uses TRBV6-5 and TRBJ1-5; the D gene is possibly TRBD1 (6 bases). Germline V gene lookup returns CDR1 MNHEY and CDR2 SVGAGI. The V end lost 9 bases, the J end lost 4 bases, and 13 bases lay between the germline ends. The CDR3 length is 13 residues. Here the CDR3 DNA reads TGTGCCAGTTTGGGGGGCTCAAATCAGCCCCAGCATTTT. Protein: CASLGGSNQPQHF.

The V call is TRBV10-2, the J call TRBJ1-3; perhaps TRBD1 as D (5 bases). The V end lost 2 bases, the J end lost 7 bases, and 15 bases lay between the germline ends. The germline gives CDR1 WSHSY, CDR2 SAAADI. CDR3 length: 15 amino acids. CDR3 protein: CASSEVSGGRNTIYF. As DNA, the CDR3 is TGCGCCAGCAGTGAGGTCTCGGGGGGGAGGAACACCATATATTTT.

CDR3 DNA: TGTGCCAGCAGCTTTGGGGGGTTGAACACTGAAGCTTTCTTT. Its translation is CASSFGGLNTEAFF. The chain employs TRBV5-4 and TRBJ1-1; D may be TRBD1 (5 bases). V was shortened by 2 bases and J by 0 bases, with 8 bases between the two germline ends. CDR1 SGHNT and CDR2 YYREEE come from the germline V gene (reference sequence). The CDR3 covers 14 residues.

This clone was seen a handful of times. The chain employs TRBV13 and TRBJ1-1; D is perhaps TRBD1 (5 bases). The V gene's germline CDR1 is PRHDT and CDR2 FYEKMQ (reference sequence). CDR3 length equals 16 residues. Trimming stripped 5 bases from V and 0 bases from J, with 16 bases between. The DNA for the CDR3 is TGTGCCAGCAGCGCCTCAGGGAGGACGGTGAACACTGAAGCTTTCTTT. This codes for CASSASGRTVNTEAFF.

The chain joins TRBV6-5 to TRBJ1-1; TRBD1 might be the D (6 bases). The CDR3 runs to 15 residues. The V end was cut by 7 bases, the J end by 0 bases, with 15 bases between. Germline V gives CDR1 MNHEY, CDR2 SVGAGI. The CDR3 region is CASTNAGAMNTEAFF. CDR3 bases: TGTGCCAGCACCAACGCGGGGGCGATGAACACTGAAGCTTTCTTT.

This clone was found a few times. The chain uses TRBV14 and TRBJ1-1, with D hard to call. From germline, CDR1 is SGHDN and CDR2 FVKESK. Deletions cut 0 bases from V and 6 bases from J, with 14 bases between. This CDR3 is 15 amino acids long. The CDR3 spells CASSQDPPGFAEAFF. DNA for the CDR3: TGTGCCAGCAGCCAAGATCCGCCTGGGTTTGCTGAAGCTTTCTTT.

This clone was seen only a few times. This chain uses TRBV2 with TRBJ2-7, with D hard to call. This CDR3 is built from 12 residues. Germline V lookup: CDR1 SNHLY, CDR2 FYNNEI. Trimming took 7 bases from V and 3 from J, leaving 10 bases between them. CDR3 loop: CASNDLDYEQYF. Here the CDR3 DNA reads TGTGCCAGCAACGACCTCGACTACGAGCAGTACTTC.

The rearrangement links TRBV19 to TRBJ1-5, with D tentatively TRBD1 (6 bases). This CDR3 contains 14 residues. V lost 5 bases, J lost 4 bases, and 12 bases lay in between. Germline V gene lookup returns CDR1 LNHDA and CDR2 SQIVND (reference sequence). The DNA of the CDR3 is TGTGCCAGTAGTTACCAACAGGGTAATCAGCCCCAGCATTTT. It yields the protein CASSYQQGNQPQHF.

This clone appeared a few times. Other DNA sequences in this specimen translate into the identical CDR3. The chain is built from TRBV5-1 and TRBJ2-1; D is ambiguous. The CDR3 is made up of 11 amino acids. Trimming took off 4 bases at V and 5 bases at J, with 4 bases between the two ends. CDR1 SGHRS and CDR2 YFSETQ come from the germline V gene. The CDR3 loop is CASSPDNEQFF. DNA of the CDR3: TGCGCCAGCAGCCCCGACAATGAGCAGTTCTTC.

Regarding this clone: Other DNA sequences in the sample encode the same CDR3. The chain combines TRBV7-9 with TRBJ1-2; D is uncertain. Trimming left V 2 bases short and J 0 bases short, with 7 bases between. This CDR3 contains 14 residues. The germline V gene encodes CDR1 SEHNR and CDR2 FQNEAQ (reference sequence). CDR3 sequence: CASSLRETNYGYTF. In DNA, the CDR3 is TGTGCCAGCAGCTTAAGGGAAACTAACTATGGCTACACCTTC. Drawing the rest from reference TRBV7-9 and TRBJ1-2, the complete variable domain is DTGVSQNPRHKITKRGQNVTFRCDPISEHNRLYWYRQTLGQGPEFLTYFQNEAQLEKSRLLSDRFSAERPKGSFSTLEIQRTEQGDSAMYLCASSLRETNYGYTFGSGTRLTVV.